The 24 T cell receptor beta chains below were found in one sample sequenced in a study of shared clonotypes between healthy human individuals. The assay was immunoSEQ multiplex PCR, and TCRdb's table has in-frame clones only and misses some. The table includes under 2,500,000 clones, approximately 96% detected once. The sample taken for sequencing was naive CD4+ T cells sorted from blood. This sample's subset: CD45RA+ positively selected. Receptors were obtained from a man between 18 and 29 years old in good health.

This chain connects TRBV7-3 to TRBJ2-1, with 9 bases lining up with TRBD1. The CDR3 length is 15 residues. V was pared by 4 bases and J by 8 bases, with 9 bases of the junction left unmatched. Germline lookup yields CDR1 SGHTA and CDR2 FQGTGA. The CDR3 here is CASSSPGQGRDEQFF. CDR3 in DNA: TGTGCCAGCAGCTCGCCGGGACAGGGCCGGGATGAGCAGTTCTTC.

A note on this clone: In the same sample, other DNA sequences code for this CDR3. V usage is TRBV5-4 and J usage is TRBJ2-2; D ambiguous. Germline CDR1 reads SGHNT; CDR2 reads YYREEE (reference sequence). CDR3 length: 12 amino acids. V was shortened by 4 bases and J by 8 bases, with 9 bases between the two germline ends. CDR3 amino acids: CASSRTGGELFF. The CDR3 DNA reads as TGTGCCAGCAGCCGGACGGGTGGGGAGCTGTTTTTT.

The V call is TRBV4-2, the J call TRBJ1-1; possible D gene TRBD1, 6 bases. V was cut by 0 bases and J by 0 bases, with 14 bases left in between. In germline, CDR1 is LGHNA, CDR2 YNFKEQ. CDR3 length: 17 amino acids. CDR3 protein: CASSQDAGGGMNTEAFF. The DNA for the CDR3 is TGTGCCAGCAGCCAAGACGCGGGGGGCGGCATGAACACTGAAGCTTTCTTT.

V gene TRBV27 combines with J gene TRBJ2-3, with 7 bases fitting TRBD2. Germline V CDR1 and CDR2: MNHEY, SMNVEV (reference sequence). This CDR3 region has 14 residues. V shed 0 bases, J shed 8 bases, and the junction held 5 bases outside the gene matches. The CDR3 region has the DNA TGTGCCAGCAGTTTATCAGTCGAGCGGGGTACGCAGTATTTT. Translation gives CASSLSVERGTQYF.

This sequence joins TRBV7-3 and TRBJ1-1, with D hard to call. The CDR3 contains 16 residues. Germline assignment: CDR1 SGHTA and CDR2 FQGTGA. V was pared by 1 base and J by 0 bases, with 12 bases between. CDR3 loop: CASSLIGTALNTEAFF. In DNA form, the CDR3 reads TGTGCCAGCAGCTTAATCGGTACAGCCTTGAACACTGAAGCTTTCTTT.

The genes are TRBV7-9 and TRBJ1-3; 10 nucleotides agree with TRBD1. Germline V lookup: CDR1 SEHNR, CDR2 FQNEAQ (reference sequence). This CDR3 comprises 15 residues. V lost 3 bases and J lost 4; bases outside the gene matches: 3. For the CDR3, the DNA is TGTGCCAGCAGCTTCGGGACAGGGGAGGGAAACACCATATATTTT. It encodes CASSFGTGEGNTIYF.

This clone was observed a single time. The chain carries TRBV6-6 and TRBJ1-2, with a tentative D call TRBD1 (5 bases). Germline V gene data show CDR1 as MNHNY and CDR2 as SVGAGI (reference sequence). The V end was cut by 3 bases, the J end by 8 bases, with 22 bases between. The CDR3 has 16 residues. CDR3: CASSYRQSVGGDGYTF. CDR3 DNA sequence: TGTGCCAGCAGTTATCGACAGTCGGTGGGCGGGGACGGCTACACCTTC.

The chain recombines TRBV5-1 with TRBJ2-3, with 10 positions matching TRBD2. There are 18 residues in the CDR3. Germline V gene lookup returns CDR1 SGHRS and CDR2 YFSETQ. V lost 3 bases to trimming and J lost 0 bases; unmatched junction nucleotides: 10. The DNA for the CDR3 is TGCGCCAGCAGCTCCCTTTCTAGCGGGAGTGGGAGCACAGATACGCAGTATTTT. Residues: CASSSLSSGSGSTDTQYF. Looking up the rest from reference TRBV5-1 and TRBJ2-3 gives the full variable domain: KAGVTQTPRYLIKTRGQQVTLSCSPISGHRSVSWYQQTPGQGLQFLFEYFSETQRNKGNFPGRFSGRQFSNSRSEMNVSTLELGDSALYLCASSSLSSGSGSTDTQYFGPGTRLTVL.

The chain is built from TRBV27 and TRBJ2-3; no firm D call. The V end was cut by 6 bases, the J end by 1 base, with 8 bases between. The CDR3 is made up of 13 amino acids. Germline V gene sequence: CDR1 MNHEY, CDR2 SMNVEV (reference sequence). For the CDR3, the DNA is TGTGCCAGCAGCGACTCCCGCACAGATACGCAGTATTTT. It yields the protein CASSDSRTDTQYF.

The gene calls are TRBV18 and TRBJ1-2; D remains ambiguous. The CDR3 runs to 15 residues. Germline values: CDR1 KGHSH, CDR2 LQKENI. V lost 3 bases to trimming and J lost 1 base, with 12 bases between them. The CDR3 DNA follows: TGTGCCAGCTCACCGGCGGCGACTCTTAACTATGGCTACACCTTC. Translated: CASSPAATLNYGYTF. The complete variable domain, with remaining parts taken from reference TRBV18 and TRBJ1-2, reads NAGVMQNPRHLVRRRGQEARLRCSPMKGHSHVYWYRQLPEEGLKFMVYLQKENIIDESGMPKERFSAEFPKEGPSILRIQQVVRGDSAAYFCASSPAATLNYGYTFGSGTRLTVV.

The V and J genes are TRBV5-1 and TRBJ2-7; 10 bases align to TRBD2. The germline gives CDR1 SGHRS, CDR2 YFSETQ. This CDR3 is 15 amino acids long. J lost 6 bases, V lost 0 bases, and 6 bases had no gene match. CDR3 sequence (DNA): TGCGCCAGCAGCTTGGCTGCTAGCGGGAGAGGCGAGCAGTACTTC. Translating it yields CASSLAASGRGEQYF.

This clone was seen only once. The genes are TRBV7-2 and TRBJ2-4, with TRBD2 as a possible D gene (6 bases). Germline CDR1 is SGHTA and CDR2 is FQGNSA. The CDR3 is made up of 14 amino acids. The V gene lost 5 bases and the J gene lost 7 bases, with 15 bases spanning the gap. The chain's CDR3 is CASSTPRDWNIQYF. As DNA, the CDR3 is TGTGCCAGCAGCACACCCCGGGACTGGAACATTCAGTACTTC.

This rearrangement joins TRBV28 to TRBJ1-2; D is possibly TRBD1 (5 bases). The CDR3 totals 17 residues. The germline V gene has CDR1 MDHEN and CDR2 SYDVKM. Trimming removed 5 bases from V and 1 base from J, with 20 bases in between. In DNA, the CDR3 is TGTGCCAGCAGTATTCCGGGACGCCGGCGCCTTAACTATGGCTACACCTTC. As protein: CASSIPGRRRLNYGYTF.

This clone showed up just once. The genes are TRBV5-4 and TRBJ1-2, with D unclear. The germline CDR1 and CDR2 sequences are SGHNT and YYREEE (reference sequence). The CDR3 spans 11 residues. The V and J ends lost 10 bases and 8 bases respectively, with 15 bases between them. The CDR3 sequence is CALGRERGYTF. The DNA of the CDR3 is TGTGCCCTTGGTCGGGAACGAGGCTACACCTTC.

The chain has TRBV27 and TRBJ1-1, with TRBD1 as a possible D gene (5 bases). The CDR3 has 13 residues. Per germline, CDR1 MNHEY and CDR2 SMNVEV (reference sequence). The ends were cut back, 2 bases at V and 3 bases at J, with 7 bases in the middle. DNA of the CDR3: TGTGCCAGCAGTTTAATGGGGGACACTGAAGCTTTCTTT. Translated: CASSLMGDTEAFF.

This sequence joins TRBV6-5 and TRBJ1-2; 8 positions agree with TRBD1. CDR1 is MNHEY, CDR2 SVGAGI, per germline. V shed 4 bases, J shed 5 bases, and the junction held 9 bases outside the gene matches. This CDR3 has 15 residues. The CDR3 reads CASSSFGTGIYGYTF. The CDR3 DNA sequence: TGTGCCAGCAGTTCTTTCGGGACAGGCATATATGGCTACACCTTC.

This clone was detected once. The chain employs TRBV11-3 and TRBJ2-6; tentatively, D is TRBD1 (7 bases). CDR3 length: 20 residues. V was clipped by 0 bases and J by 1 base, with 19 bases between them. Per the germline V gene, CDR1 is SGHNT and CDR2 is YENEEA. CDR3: CASSLDPLPGGGSGANVLTF. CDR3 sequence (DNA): TGTGCCAGCAGCTTAGATCCCCTGCCAGGGGGAGGATCTGGGGCCAACGTCCTGACTTTC.

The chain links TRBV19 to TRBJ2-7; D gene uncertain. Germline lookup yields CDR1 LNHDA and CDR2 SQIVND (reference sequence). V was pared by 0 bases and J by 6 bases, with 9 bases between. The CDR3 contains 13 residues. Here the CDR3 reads CASSIDPRAEQYF. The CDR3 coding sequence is TGTGCCAGTAGTATAGATCCGCGAGCCGAGCAGTACTTC.

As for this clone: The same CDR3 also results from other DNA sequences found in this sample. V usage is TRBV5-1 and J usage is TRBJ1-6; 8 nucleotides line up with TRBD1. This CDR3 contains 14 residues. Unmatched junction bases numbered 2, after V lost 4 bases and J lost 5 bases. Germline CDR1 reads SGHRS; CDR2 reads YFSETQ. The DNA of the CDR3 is TGCGCCAGCAGCCTACAGGGGGATAATTCACCCCTCCACTTT. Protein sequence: CASSLQGDNSPLHF.

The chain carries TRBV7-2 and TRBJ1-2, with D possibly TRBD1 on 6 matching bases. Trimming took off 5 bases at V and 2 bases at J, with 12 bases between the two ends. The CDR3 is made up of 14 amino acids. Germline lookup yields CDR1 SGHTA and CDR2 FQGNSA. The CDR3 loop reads CASSRGTSNYGYTF. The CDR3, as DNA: TGTGCCAGCAGCCGCGGGACATCGAACTATGGCTACACCTTC.

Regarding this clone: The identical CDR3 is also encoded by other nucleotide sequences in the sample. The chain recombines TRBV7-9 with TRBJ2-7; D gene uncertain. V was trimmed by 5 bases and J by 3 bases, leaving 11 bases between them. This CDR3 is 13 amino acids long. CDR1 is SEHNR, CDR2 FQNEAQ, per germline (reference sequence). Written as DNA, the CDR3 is TGTGCCAGCAGCCTATGGCCCAGCTACGAGCAGTACTTC. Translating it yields CASSLWPSYEQYF.

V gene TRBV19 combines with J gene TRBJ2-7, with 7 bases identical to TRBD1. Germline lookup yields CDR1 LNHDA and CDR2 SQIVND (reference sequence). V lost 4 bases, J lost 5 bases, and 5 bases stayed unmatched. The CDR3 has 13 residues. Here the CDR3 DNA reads TGTGCCAGTAGTAGGGGACAGCTGGACGAGCAGTACTTC. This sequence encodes CASSRGQLDEQYF. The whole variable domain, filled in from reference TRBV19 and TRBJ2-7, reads DGGITQSPKYLFRKEGQNVTLSCEQNLNHDAMYWYRQDPGQGLRLIYYSQIVNDFQKGDIAEGYSVSREKKESFPLTVTSAQKNPTAFYLCASSRGQLDEQYFGPGTRLTVT.

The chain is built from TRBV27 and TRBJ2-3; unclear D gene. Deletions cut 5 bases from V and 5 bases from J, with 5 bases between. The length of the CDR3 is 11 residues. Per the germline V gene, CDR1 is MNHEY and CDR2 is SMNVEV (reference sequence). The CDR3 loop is CASSHVDTQYF. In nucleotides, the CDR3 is TGTGCCAGCAGTCACGTAGATACGCAGTATTTT.

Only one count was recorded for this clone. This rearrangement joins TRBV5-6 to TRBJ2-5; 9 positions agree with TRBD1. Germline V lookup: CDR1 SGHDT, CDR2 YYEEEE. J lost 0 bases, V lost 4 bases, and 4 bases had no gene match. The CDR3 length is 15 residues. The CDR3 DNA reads TGTGCCAGCAGCGCCGGACAGGGGTACCAAGAGACCCAGTACTTC. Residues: CASSAGQGYQETQYF.